A selection of T cell receptor beta chains follows, all from one sample in a study of tumor and adjacent non-tumor tissue in lung cancer. Via MiXCR, TCRdb re-called the multiplex PCR reads, giving one row per CDR3 protein. The data hold about 75,000 distinct CDR3 sequences, with roughly 73% observed a single time. The source material was lung tumor tissue. The receptors derive from a woman aged 50 to 60 with non-small cell lung cancer. Each CDR3 is given with its conserved first and last residue. D genes are given only for firm matches. A row's size may be missing; if present it is once, few, many or a size class.

j_gene: TRBJ2-3
abundance: .
v_gene: TRBV4-1
d_gene: .
CDR3nt: TGCGCCAACACCCTACGGTGGGGTAAGGGAACAGATACGCAGTATTTT
CDR3aa: CANTLRWGKGTDTQYF

j_gene: TRBJ2-7
abundance: .
v_gene: TRBV29-1
d_gene: .
CDR3nt: TGCAGCGCCCTTCGGACTAACGGGATGGACTATGAGCAGTACTTC
CDR3aa: CSALRTNGMDYEQYF

j_gene: TRBJ2-4
abundance: .
v_gene: TRBV12-3/TRBV12-4
d_gene: TRBD1
CDR3nt: TGTGCTAGCAACACCGACGGGACAGAAAACATTCAGTACTTC
CDR3aa: CASNTDGTENIQYF

j_gene: TRBJ2-7
abundance: .
v_gene: TRBV28
d_gene: TRBD2
CDR3nt: TGTGCCGAGTCACGGGTCGGCACCCCGGGACTAGCTGACTACGAGCAGTACTTC
CDR3aa: CAESRVGTPGLADYEQYF

j_gene: TRBJ1-1
abundance: .
v_gene: TRBV28
d_gene: .
CDR3nt: TGTGCCAGCAAACGGACCTGGGGTGCGCAACCCGAGGGACCTTTGAACACTGAAGCTTTCTTT
CDR3aa: CASKRTWGAQPEGPLNTEAFF

j_gene: TRBJ2-5
abundance: many
v_gene: TRBV6-5
d_gene: .
CDR3nt: TGTGCCAGCAGTTACTCGAGAGGAGGGCAAGAGACCCAGTACTTC
CDR3aa: CASSYSRGGQETQYF

j_gene: TRBJ2-5
abundance: .
v_gene: TRBV9
d_gene: TRBD1
CDR3nt: TGTGCCAGCAGCGTAGGCGGACAGGGGGTGGGAGAGACCCAGTGCTTC
CDR3aa: CASSVGGQGVGETQCF

j_gene: TRBJ2-1
abundance: .
v_gene: TRBV4-1
d_gene: TRBD2
CDR3nt: TGCGGCAGCAGCCAACCCACTAGCGGAGGGGCTGTGGAGTTCTTC
CDR3aa: CGSSQPTSGGAVEFF

j_gene: TRBJ2-1
abundance: .
v_gene: TRBV12-3/TRBV12-4
d_gene: .
CDR3nt: TGTGCCAGCAGTTGGAGGCAGAACAATGAGCGGTTCTTC
CDR3aa: CASSWRQNNERFF

j_gene: TRBJ2-2
abundance: few
v_gene: TRBV12-3/TRBV12-4
d_gene: .
CDR3nt: TGTGTCAGCAGTTTGGGGGCCGGCGGGGAGCTGTTTTTC
CDR3aa: CVSSLGAGGELFF

j_gene: TRBJ2-7
abundance: many
v_gene: TRBV28
d_gene: TRBD2
CDR3nt: TGTGCCGGGTCACGGGTCGGCACCCCGGGACTAGCTGGCTACGAGCAGTACTTC
CDR3aa: CAGSRVGTPGLAGYEQYF

j_gene: TRBJ1-5
abundance: few
v_gene: TRBV4-2
d_gene: .
CDR3nt: TGTGTTAGCAGTCAAGACCTCACTAGCAATCAGCCCCAGCATTTT
CDR3aa: CVSSQDLTSNQPQHF

j_gene: TRBJ2-2
abundance: .
v_gene: TRBV12-3/TRBV12-4
d_gene: .
CDR3nt: TGTGCCAACAGTTTGGATAAAAACACCGGGGAGCTGTTTTTT
CDR3aa: CANSLDKNTGELFF

j_gene: TRBJ2-1
abundance: .
v_gene: TRBV29-1
d_gene: TRBD2
CDR3nt: TGCGGCGTCAAGAAGCGGGAGGAAGGTGAGCGGTTCTTC
CDR3aa: CGVKKREEGERFF

j_gene: TRBJ2-5
abundance: .
v_gene: TRBV6-4
d_gene: .
CDR3nt: TGTGCCAGCAGGTTTGGCAGGGTGCAACAAGAGACCCGGTACTTC
CDR3aa: CASRFGRVQQETRYF

j_gene: TRBJ2-2
abundance: .
v_gene: TRBV12-3/TRBV12-4
d_gene: .
CDR3nt: TGTACCAGCAGTTCAGGGCCCTGGATCACCGGGGAGCTGTTTTTT
CDR3aa: CTSSSGPWITGELFF

j_gene: TRBJ2-1
abundance: .
v_gene: TRBV6-1
d_gene: .
CDR3nt: TGTGCCAGCAGTAAGTGGGGTGAGCAATTCTTC
CDR3aa: CASSKWGEQFF

j_gene: TRBJ2-5
abundance: many
v_gene: TRBV4-1
d_gene: .
CDR3nt: TGCGCCAGCAGCCACGGGGCACAAGAGACCCAGTACTTC
CDR3aa: CASSHGAQETQYF

j_gene: TRBJ2-7
abundance: many
v_gene: TRBV7-9
d_gene: .
CDR3nt: TGTGCCAGCAGCTTAGCCGGTACTAGTTACGAGCAGTACTTC
CDR3aa: CASSLAGTSYEQYF

j_gene: TRBJ2-5
abundance: .
v_gene: TRBV21-1
d_gene: .
CDR3nt: TGTGCTAGCAGCCCACACACAGGGGGCGGACGGGCCTGGATAGAGACCCGGTACTTC
CDR3aa: CASSPHTGGGRAWIETRYF

j_gene: TRBJ1-6
abundance: .
v_gene: TRBV20-1
d_gene: .
CDR3nt: TGCAGTGCTATGTTCAGGACAGCGTCTTATAATTCACCCCTCCACTTT
CDR3aa: CSAMFRTASYNSPLHF

j_gene: TRBJ2-7
abundance: .
v_gene: TRBV10-3
d_gene: .
CDR3nt: TGTGCCATCAGGGGGAATATCGGCGATCAGTACTTT
CDR3aa: CAIRGNIGDQYF

j_gene: TRBJ2-6
abundance: .
v_gene: TRBV6-4
d_gene: .
CDR3nt: TGTGCCAGCAGTGACTCACTATCTGTGGACAACGTTCTGACTTTC
CDR3aa: CASSDSLSVDNVLTF

j_gene: TRBJ1-1
abundance: .
v_gene: TRBV6-5
d_gene: .
CDR3nt: TGTGCCAGCTGGAATCCCCGGGGCCCTGAAGCTTTCTTT
CDR3aa: CASWNPRGPEAFF

j_gene: TRBJ1-2
abundance: .
v_gene: TRBV6-6
d_gene: .
CDR3nt: TGTGTCAACAGTTCTGGCGGCTATGGCTACACCTTC
CDR3aa: CVNSSGGYGYTF

j_gene: TRBJ2-1
abundance: .
v_gene: TRBV6-5
d_gene: TRBD1
CDR3nt: TGCGCCAGCAGCACAATAAGGACAGGGAAATACAATGACCAGTTCTTC
CDR3aa: CASSTIRTGKYNDQFF

j_gene: TRBJ2-1
abundance: .
v_gene: TRBV29-1
d_gene: .
CDR3nt: TGCAGCGTTGGCAACCCTGATGGGCAGTTCTTC
CDR3aa: CSVGNPDGQFF

j_gene: TRBJ2-5
abundance: .
v_gene: TRBV28
d_gene: TRBD1
CDR3nt: TGTGTCAGCAGTTTCGGCGGGCAGGGGGATACCCAGTACTTC
CDR3aa: CVSSFGGQGDTQYF

j_gene: TRBJ2-2
abundance: .
v_gene: TRBV6-5
d_gene: .
CDR3nt: TGTGCCGGCACCCATCAATACAATCCCCCGGGGGAGCTGTTTTTT
CDR3aa: CAGTHQYNPPGELFF

j_gene: TRBJ2-1
abundance: .
v_gene: TRBV12-3/TRBV12-4
d_gene: .
CDR3nt: TGTGTCATCAGTTCCTATAGGATCCTGATGGATAGCTCTTACAATGAGCAGTTCTTC
CDR3aa: CVISSYRILMDSSYNEQFF

j_gene: TRBJ2-3
abundance: many
v_gene: TRBV5-1
d_gene: TRBD2
CDR3nt: TGCGCCAGCAGCTCGGGACTAGCGGGCGGCACAGATACGCAGTATTTT
CDR3aa: CASSSGLAGGTDTQYF

j_gene: TRBJ2-7
abundance: .
v_gene: TRBV12-3/TRBV12-4
d_gene: .
CDR3nt: TGTGCCTGTCACCGGGGCGTGGGCTACGAGAAGTACTTC
CDR3aa: CACHRGVGYEKYF

j_gene: TRBJ2-7
abundance: .
v_gene: TRBV6-1
d_gene: .
CDR3nt: TGTGCCAGTCCCCAAGCACAGCGGGACGAGCAGTACTTC
CDR3aa: CASPQAQRDEQYF

j_gene: TRBJ2-2
abundance: .
v_gene: TRBV11-3
d_gene: TRBD1
CDR3nt: TGTGTCAGCAGCCTAACAGGGGGCACCGGGGAGCTGTTTTTT
CDR3aa: CVSSLTGGTGELFF

j_gene: TRBJ2-1
abundance: .
v_gene: TRBV6-6
d_gene: .
CDR3nt: TGTGCCACCATTCAACTACCGGGATCCAATGAACAGTTCTTC
CDR3aa: CATIQLPGSNEQFF

j_gene: TRBJ1-2
abundance: many
v_gene: TRBV6-1
d_gene: .
CDR3nt: TGTGCCAGTCAGGGAGGGGTTAACTATGGCTACACCTTC
CDR3aa: CASQGGVNYGYTF

j_gene: TRBJ2-7
abundance: .
v_gene: TRBV6-2/TRBV6-3
d_gene: TRBD1
CDR3nt: TGTGCCAGTCAGCTACTGGGACAGGGGGACAACGAGCAGTACTTC
CDR3aa: CASQLLGQGDNEQYF

j_gene: TRBJ2-2
abundance: many
v_gene: TRBV12-3/TRBV12-4
d_gene: .
CDR3nt: TGTGCCAGCAGGGGCCCGGAGGCGTATTACACCGGGGAGCTGTTTTTT
CDR3aa: CASRGPEAYYTGELFF

j_gene: TRBJ2-7
abundance: many
v_gene: TRBV29-1
d_gene: .
CDR3nt: TGCAGCGTTGTAGCCGGCGACCGATCGGCCTACGAGCAGTACTTC
CDR3aa: CSVVAGDRSAYEQYF

j_gene: TRBJ2-5
abundance: .
v_gene: TRBV11-3
d_gene: .
CDR3nt: TGTGCCAGCAGCTTTCGTGTGGATGAGGCCCAGTACTTC
CDR3aa: CASSFRVDEAQYF

j_gene: TRBJ2-1
abundance: .
v_gene: TRBV6-1
d_gene: TRBD2
CDR3nt: TGTGCCAGCAGGGCGGGGGTGAACAATGAGCAGTTCTTC
CDR3aa: CASRAGVNNEQFF

j_gene: TRBJ1-2
abundance: .
v_gene: TRBV11-2
d_gene: .
CDR3nt: TGTGCCAGTAGCTTAGGCCCCACCGGGATAGCCTATGGCTACACCTTC
CDR3aa: CASSLGPTGIAYGYTF

j_gene: TRBJ2-3
abundance: .
v_gene: TRBV6-5
d_gene: .
CDR3nt: TGTGACAGCATTCAGGCGGGAACAGATACGCAGTATTTT
CDR3aa: CDSIQAGTDTQYF

j_gene: TRBJ2-1
abundance: medium-sized
v_gene: TRBV20-1
d_gene: TRBD2
CDR3nt: TGCAGTGTCAGGAGGCGGGAGGCGGATGAGCAGTTCTTC
CDR3aa: CSVRRREADEQFF

j_gene: TRBJ2-5
abundance: many
v_gene: TRBV6-5
d_gene: TRBD2
CDR3nt: TGTGCCAGCAGCAAACAATCTCTAGCGGGAGGGCAAGAGACCCAGTACTTC
CDR3aa: CASSKQSLAGGQETQYF

j_gene: TRBJ1-4
abundance: .
v_gene: TRBV6-5
d_gene: TRBD1
CDR3nt: TGTGCCAGCAGTTACTCCAGGGGGATTGAAAAACTGTTATTT
CDR3aa: CASSYSRGIEKLLF

j_gene: TRBJ1-1
abundance: .
v_gene: TRBV5-1
d_gene: .
CDR3nt: TGCGCCAGCAGCTTGCAGGATTCGCGGAGAACTGAGGCTTTCTTT
CDR3aa: CASSLQDSRRTEAFF

j_gene: TRBJ2-7
abundance: .
v_gene: TRBV4-1
d_gene: .
CDR3nt: TGCACCAGCAGCCAAGTATCCCCGACTACTGATAGCTCCTACGAGCAGTACTTC
CDR3aa: CTSSQVSPTTDSSYEQYF

j_gene: TRBJ2-1
abundance: .
v_gene: TRBV6-6
d_gene: TRBD2
CDR3nt: TGCGTCAGCAGAACCGGGAGCCTAGCGGGAAACAATGAGCAGTTCTTC
CDR3aa: CVSRTGSLAGNNEQFF

j_gene: TRBJ1-5
abundance: .
v_gene: TRBV6-5
d_gene: .
CDR3nt: TGTGTCAGCAGTTACTCCACAGAGACGGATCAGCCCCAGCATTTT
CDR3aa: CVSSYSTETDQPQHF

j_gene: TRBJ2-7
abundance: many
v_gene: TRBV20-1
d_gene: .
CDR3nt: TGCAGTGCTAGTACTCAGGGCTGGGAGCAGTACTTC
CDR3aa: CSASTQGWEQYF

j_gene: TRBJ1-5
abundance: .
v_gene: TRBV6-1
d_gene: .
CDR3nt: TGTGCCAGCAGTGAAAGGGTTTCCAGGGAGGACCAGCCCCATCATTTT
CDR3aa: CASSERVSREDQPHHF

j_gene: TRBJ2-4
abundance: .
v_gene: TRBV4-1
d_gene: TRBD2
CDR3nt: TGCGCCAGCAGCCAAGAGTATTTGGGAGGGACCCAGTTC
CDR3aa: CASSQEYLGGTQF

j_gene: TRBJ2-7
abundance: .
v_gene: TRBV11-1
d_gene: .
CDR3nt: TGTGCCAGCAGCCGGACAGAGGCGGCCTCCTACGGGCAGTATTTC
CDR3aa: CASSRTEAASYGQYF

j_gene: TRBJ1-2
abundance: .
v_gene: TRBV20-1
d_gene: .
CDR3nt: TGTAGTGTTAGAGTGGCAGGGGTTCGTGGCTACACCTTC
CDR3aa: CSVRVAGVRGYTF

j_gene: TRBJ2-3
abundance: .
v_gene: TRBV6-2/TRBV6-3
d_gene: .
CDR3nt: TGTGTCAGCAGTTACAGTCCCGGGAACACAGATACGCAGTATTTT
CDR3aa: CVSSYSPGNTDTQYF

j_gene: TRBJ2-3
abundance: many
v_gene: TRBV14
d_gene: TRBD2
CDR3nt: TGTGCCAGCAGTTCGGGAGGCGGCACAGATACGCAGTATTTT
CDR3aa: CASSSGGGTDTQYF

j_gene: TRBJ2-7
abundance: .
v_gene: TRBV12-3/TRBV12-4
d_gene: .
CDR3nt: TGTGCCAGTAGCAAACGGGAGAACAAGCAGTACTTC
CDR3aa: CASSKRENKQYF

j_gene: TRBJ2-1
abundance: .
v_gene: TRBV29-1
d_gene: .
CDR3nt: TGCAGTGCCAAGAAGGGGGAGGGAGGTGAGCAGTTTTTC
CDR3aa: CSAKKGEGGEQFF

j_gene: TRBJ2-7
abundance: .
v_gene: TRBV6-2/TRBV6-3
d_gene: .
CDR3nt: TGTGCCAGCAGTCACGACAAGACGACCTCTGTGCAGTACTTC
CDR3aa: CASSHDKTTSVQYF